This is a list of T cell receptor beta chains from one sample in a study of blood T cells in healthy people across ages. TCRdb reanalysed the 5' RACE reads using MiXCR and keeps one entry per CDR3 protein. The top ten hold approximately 17% of the sample, which has more than 1 million distinct CDR3 sequences, roughly 45% seen once. Sequenced sample: blood. Every receptor here comes from a woman aged 60-75 years in good health. Both conserved end residues are part of each CDR3. A D gene is named only where the DNA matches it firmly. Clone size is shown for a subset of rows, as once, few, many or a class of expanded clone.

j_gene | v_gene | d_gene | abundance | CDR3nt | CDR3aa
TRBJ2-5 | TRBV20-1 | - | - | TGCAGTGCTAGAGGGAGGGGTGAGACCCAGTACTTC | CSARGRGETQYF
TRBJ2-3 | TRBV29-1 | - | - | TGCAGCGGGGGAGGACTTAGCCGCACAGATACGCAGTATTTT | CSGGGLSRTDTQYF
TRBJ2-3 | TRBV28 | - | - | TGTGCCAGCAGTTTAGCCCTTACGAGTTGGGGGTTTGAGACAGATACGCAGTATTTT | CASSLALTSWGFETDTQYF
TRBJ2-1 | TRBV11-3 | TRBD2 | - | TGTGCCAGCAGCTTAGGGGGGACTAGATACAATGAGCAGTTCTTC | CASSLGGTRYNEQFF
TRBJ2-7 | TRBV2 | TRBD2 | - | TGTGCCAGCAGTGTCGGAAGGACTAGCGGGAGGGGGGGCTACAATGAGCAGTACTTC | CASSVGRTSGRGGYNEQYF
TRBJ2-1 | TRBV9 | TRBD2 | - | TGTGCCAGCAGCGTGGGGGGGAGCGCATCCTACAATGAGCAGTTCTTC | CASSVGGSASYNEQFF
TRBJ2-3 | TRBV2 | - | - | TGTGCCAGCGGGGGGTCGGGACACGGCACAGATACGCAGTATTTT | CASGGSGHGTDTQYF
TRBJ2-6 | TRBV3-1 | TRBD2 | - | TGTGCCAGCAGCCAACATATGGGAGGGAGTTCTGGGGCCAACGTCCTGACTTTC | CASSQHMGGSSGANVLTF
TRBJ2-7 | TRBV9 | TRBD1 | - | TGTGCCAGCAGCGTAGCTGGGACAGGATACGAGCAGTACTTC | CASSVAGTGYEQYF
TRBJ2-4 | TRBV2 | - | few | TGTGCCAGCAGTACCGAACCGAAAAACATTCAGTACTTC | CASSTEPKNIQYF
TRBJ1-2 | TRBV29-1 | - | few | TGCAGCGTTGAAGATGGGGGGATTTATAACTATGGCTACACCTTC | CSVEDGGIYNYGYTF
TRBJ1-2 | TRBV27 | - | - | TGTGCCAGCAGTAGGCCGGACTCAGGGGGCTACACCTTC | CASSRPDSGGYTF
TRBJ2-1 | TRBV10-3 | - | - | TGTGCCATCAGTTTCTTCGGTAGCTCCTACAATGAGCAGTTCTTC | CAISFFGSSYNEQFF
TRBJ2-5 | TRBV5-1 | TRBD2 | - | TGCGCCAGCAGCCCGAACCCACTAGCGGGCGGAGGGAATGAGCAGTACTTC | CASSPNPLAGGGNEQYF
TRBJ2-1 | TRBV4-1 | TRBD2 | - | TGCGCCAGCAGCCAAGAAGTGGGACTAGCCTCCAATGAGCAGTTCTTC | CASSQEVGLASNEQFF
TRBJ2-3 | TRBV12-3/TRBV12-4 | - | - | TGTGCCGGCAGGTTATCCCAGGGTACCGATACGCAGTATTTT | CAGRLSQGTDTQYF
TRBJ1-3 | TRBV30 | - | - | TGTGCCTGGAGTGTTAGCTCTGGAAACACCATATATTTT | CAWSVSSGNTIYF
TRBJ2-3 | TRBV14 | - | - | TGTGCCAGCAGCCAAACGTTGCTAGCAACTGATACGCAGTATTTT | CASSQTLLATDTQYF
TRBJ2-5 | TRBV5-1 | - | many | TGTGCCAGCAGCTTAGCAGGGGGGGAGACCCAGTACTTC | CASSLAGGETQYF
TRBJ1-4 | TRBV20-1 | TRBD1 | - | TGCAGTGCTAGAGATTGGGACAGGTCGGATGAAAAACTGTTTTTT | CSARDWDRSDEKLFF
TRBJ1-5 | TRBV28 | - | - | TGTGCCAGCAGTTTAGAGGGGGAGCCCCAGCATTTT | CASSLEGEPQHF
TRBJ1-1 | TRBV6-5 | - | few | TGTGCCAGCAAATTTGGCACGAACACTGAAGCTTTCTTT | CASKFGTNTEAFF
TRBJ2-1 | TRBV10-3 | TRBD2 | - | TGTGCCATCAGGCGACTAGCGGGAGTAGACGAGCAGTTCTTC | CAIRRLAGVDEQFF
TRBJ1-2 | TRBV4-1 | TRBD1 | few | TGCGCCAGCAGCCAAGGGACAGGGAAAGGCTACACCTTC | CASSQGTGKGYTF
TRBJ1-1 | TRBV28 | - | - | TGTGCCAGCAGTTTATATGGGGCCCCCGGGACAACGAACACTGAAGCTTTCTTT | CASSLYGAPGTTNTEAFF
TRBJ2-7 | TRBV29-1 | - | - | TGCAGCGTTCTGACTACCCAAAGCTCCTACGAGCGGTACTTC | CSVLTTQSSYERYF
TRBJ2-1 | TRBV7-6 | TRBD2 | - | TGTGCCAGCAGCTCCAATACCCGTCGGCTAGCGGCATCCTACAATGAGCAGTTCTTC | CASSSNTRRLAASYNEQFF
TRBJ1-6 | TRBV6-6 | - | - | TGTGCCAGCGGGGGGGAGGGGGGCTATAATTCACCCCTCCACTTT | CASGGEGGYNSPLHF
TRBJ2-1 | TRBV27 | - | - | TGTGCCAGCAAGACTGAGATGGGACCCCACTACAATGAGCAGTTCTTC | CASKTEMGPHYNEQFF
TRBJ2-7 | TRBV29-1 | TRBD1 | - | TGCAGCGTTGTTCTCAGGGGGCATAGCGAGCAGTACTTC | CSVVLRGHSEQYF
TRBJ2-1 | TRBV29-1 | TRBD2 | few | TGCAGCGCCGGCGGGACTAGCGGGAGTCCCTACAATGAGCAGTTCTTC | CSAGGTSGSPYNEQFF
TRBJ1-4 | TRBV10-3 | TRBD1 | many | TGTGCCATCAGTGATTCCCGGACAGGGGGGGGAGAAAAACTGTTTTTT | CAISDSRTGGGEKLFF
TRBJ2-3 | TRBV5-1 | TRBD2 | few | TGCGCCAGCAGCTTCATGGCCCGGGGGGCAGATACGCAGTATTTT | CASSFMARGADTQYF
TRBJ2-2 | TRBV10-3 | TRBD1 | - | TGTGCCATCACTCCGACAGGGGGTAACACCGGGGAGCTGTTTTTT | CAITPTGGNTGELFF
TRBJ1-2 | TRBV13 | TRBD1 | - | TGTGCCAGCAGCTTCCAGGGGGCGCCTGGCTACACCTTC | CASSFQGAPGYTF
TRBJ2-3 | TRBV12-3/TRBV12-4 | - | - | TGTACCAGCAGTTTAGCGGTGGAAGATACGCAGTATTTT | CTSSLAVEDTQYF
TRBJ2-7 | TRBV7-9 | - | - | TGTGCCAGCAGCCCCGGGGCGGGGTTGTACGAGCAGTACTTC | CASSPGAGLYEQYF
TRBJ2-7 | TRBV11-2 | - | few | TGTGCCAGCAGCCCCGAGCCCGGGTCCTTAAGCTCCTACGAGCAGTACTTC | CASSPEPGSLSSYEQYF
TRBJ2-5 | TRBV7-9 | - | - | TGTGCCAGCAGCTTAGTTGAGCATGAGCAGTACTTC | CASSLVEHEQYF
TRBJ2-1 | TRBV3-1 | TRBD1 | - | TGTGCCAGCAGCCAAGCGGGACAGATTAGCAATGAGCAGTTCTTC | CASSQAGQISNEQFF
TRBJ2-2 | TRBV6-5 | - | - | TGTGCCAGCAGCTCCGGGACGGCCCTCGGGGAGCTGTTTTTT | CASSSGTALGELFF
TRBJ1-5 | TRBV7-9 | - | - | TGTGCCAGCAGCTTAGCAAGTGGGGGCGGGAATCAGCCCCAGCATTTT | CASSLASGGGNQPQHF
TRBJ1-5 | TRBV12-3/TRBV12-4 | - | - | TGTGCCAGCAGCTGGGACGTTCAGCCCCAGCATTTT | CASSWDVQPQHF
TRBJ2-3 | TRBV2 | TRBD2 | - | TGTGCCAGCGGGTTAGCGGGAGAAACAGATACGCAGTATTTT | CASGLAGETDTQYF